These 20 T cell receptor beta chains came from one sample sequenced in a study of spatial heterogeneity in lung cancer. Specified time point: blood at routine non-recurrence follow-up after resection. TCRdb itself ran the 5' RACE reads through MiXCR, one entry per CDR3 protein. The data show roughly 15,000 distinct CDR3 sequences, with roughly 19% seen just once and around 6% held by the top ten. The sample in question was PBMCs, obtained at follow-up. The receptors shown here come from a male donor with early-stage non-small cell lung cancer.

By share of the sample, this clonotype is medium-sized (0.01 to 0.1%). Written as DNA, the CDR3 is TGTGCCAGTAGTATAGCCAGGGATACTGAAGCTTTCTTT. Translation: CASSIARDTEAFF. The chain uses TRBV19 and TRBJ1-1; D is possibly TRBD1 (5 bases). Trimming took 1 base from V and 5 from J, leaving 8 bases between them. Germline values: CDR1 LNHDA, CDR2 SQIVND (reference sequence). The CDR3 length is 13 residues. Together with reference TRBV19 and TRBJ1-1, the CDR3 gives the full variable domain: DGGITQSPKYLFRKEGQNVTLSCEQNLNHDAMYWYRQDPGQGLRLIYYSQIVNDFQKGDIAEGYSVSREKKESFPLTVTSAQKNPTAFYLCASSIARDTEAFFGQGTRLTVV.

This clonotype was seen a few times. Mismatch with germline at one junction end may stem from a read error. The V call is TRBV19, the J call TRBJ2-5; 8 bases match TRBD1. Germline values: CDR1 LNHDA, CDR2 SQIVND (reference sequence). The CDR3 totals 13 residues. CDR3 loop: CERGQGAGETQYF. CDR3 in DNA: TGCGAAAGGGGCCAGGGGGCTGGGGAGACCCAGTACTTC.

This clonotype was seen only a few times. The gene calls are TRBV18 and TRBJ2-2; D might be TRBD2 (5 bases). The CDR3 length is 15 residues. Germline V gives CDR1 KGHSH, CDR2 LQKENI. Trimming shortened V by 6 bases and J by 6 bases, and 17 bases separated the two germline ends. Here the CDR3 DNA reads TGTGCCAGCTCGCCTGCTGAGGGAGTCGCCGGGGAGCTGTTTTTT. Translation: CASSPAEGVAGELFF.

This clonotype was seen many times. The CDR3 nucleotides are TGTGCCAGCAGATCCGTTACAGGGAACACTGAAGCTTTCTTT. Amino acids: CASRSVTGNTEAFF. The rearrangement uses TRBV7-9 and TRBJ1-1; weak D call: TRBD1 (5 bases). V dropped 6 bases and J dropped 1 base, with 12 bases sitting between them. CDR1 is SEHNR, CDR2 FQNEAQ, per germline (reference sequence). The CDR3 loop spans 14 amino acids.

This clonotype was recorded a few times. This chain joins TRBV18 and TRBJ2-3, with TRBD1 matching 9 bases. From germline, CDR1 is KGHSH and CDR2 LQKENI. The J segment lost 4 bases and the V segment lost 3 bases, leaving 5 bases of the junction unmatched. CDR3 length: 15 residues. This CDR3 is CASSPGTGSADTQYF. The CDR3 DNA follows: TGTGCCAGCTCACCCGGGACAGGGTCTGCAGATACGCAGTATTTT.

The CDR3 loop reads CASSPGRTTRTDTQYF. In DNA form, the CDR3 reads TGCGCCAGCAGCCCCGGACGGACTACGCGGACAGATACGCAGTATTTT. This chain joins TRBV5-1 and TRBJ2-3; perhaps TRBD2 as D (6 bases). Trimming pared 4 bases from V and 3 bases from J, leaving 18 bases between. The CDR3 is made up of 16 amino acids. Per germline, CDR1 SGHRS and CDR2 YFSETQ.

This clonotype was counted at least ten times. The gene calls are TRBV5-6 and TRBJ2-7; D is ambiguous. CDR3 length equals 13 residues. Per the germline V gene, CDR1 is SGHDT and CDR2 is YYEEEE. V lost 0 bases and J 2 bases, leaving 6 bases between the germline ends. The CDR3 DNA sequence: TGTGCCAGCAGCTTGGCACAGACCTACGAGCAGTACTTC. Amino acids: CASSLAQTYEQYF.

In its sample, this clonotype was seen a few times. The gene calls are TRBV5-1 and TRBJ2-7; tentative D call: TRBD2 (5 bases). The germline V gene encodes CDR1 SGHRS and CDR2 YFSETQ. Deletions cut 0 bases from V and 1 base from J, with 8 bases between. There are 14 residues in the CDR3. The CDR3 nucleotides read TGCGCCAGCAGCTTGGTCCCGGGGTCCTACGAGCAGTACTTC. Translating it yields CASSLVPGSYEQYF.

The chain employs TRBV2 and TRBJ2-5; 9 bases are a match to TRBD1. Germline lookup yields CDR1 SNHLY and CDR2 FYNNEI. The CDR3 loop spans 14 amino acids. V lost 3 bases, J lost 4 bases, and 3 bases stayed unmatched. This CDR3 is CASSDSTGGETQYF. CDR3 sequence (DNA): TGTGCCAGCAGTGACTCGACAGGGGGAGAGACCCAGTACTTC.

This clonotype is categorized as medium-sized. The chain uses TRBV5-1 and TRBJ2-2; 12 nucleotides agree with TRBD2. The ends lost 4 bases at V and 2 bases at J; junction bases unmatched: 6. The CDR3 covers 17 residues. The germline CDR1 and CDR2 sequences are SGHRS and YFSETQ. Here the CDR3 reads CASSLRLAGDNTGELFF. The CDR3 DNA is TGCGCCAGCAGCCTGCGACTAGCGGGGGATAACACCGGGGAGCTGTTTTTT.

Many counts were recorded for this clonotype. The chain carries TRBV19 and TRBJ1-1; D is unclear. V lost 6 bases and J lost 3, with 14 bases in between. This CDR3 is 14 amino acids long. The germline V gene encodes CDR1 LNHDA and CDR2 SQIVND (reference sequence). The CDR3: CASSESESDTEAFF. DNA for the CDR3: TGTGCCAGTAGCGAAAGTGAATCGGACACTGAAGCTTTCTTT. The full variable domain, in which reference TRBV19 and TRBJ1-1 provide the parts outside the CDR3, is DGGITQSPKYLFRKEGQNVTLSCEQNLNHDAMYWYRQDPGQGLRLIYYSQIVNDFQKGDIAEGYSVSREKKESFPLTVTSAQKNPTAFYLCASSESESDTEAFFGQGTRLTVV.

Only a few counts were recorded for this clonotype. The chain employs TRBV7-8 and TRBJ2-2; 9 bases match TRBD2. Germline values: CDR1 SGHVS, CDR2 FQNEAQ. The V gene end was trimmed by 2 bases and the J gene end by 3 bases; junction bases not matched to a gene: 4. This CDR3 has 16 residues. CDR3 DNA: TGTGCCAGCAGCTTACGGGGACTAGCATACACCGGGGAGCTGTTTTTT. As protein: CASSLRGLAYTGELFF. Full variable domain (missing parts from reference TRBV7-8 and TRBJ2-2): GAGVSQSPRYKVAKRGQDVALRCDPISGHVSLFWYQQALGQGPEFLTYFQNEAQLDKSGLPSDRFFAERPEGSVSTLKIQRTQQEDSAVYLCASSLRGLAYTGELFFGEGSRLTVL.

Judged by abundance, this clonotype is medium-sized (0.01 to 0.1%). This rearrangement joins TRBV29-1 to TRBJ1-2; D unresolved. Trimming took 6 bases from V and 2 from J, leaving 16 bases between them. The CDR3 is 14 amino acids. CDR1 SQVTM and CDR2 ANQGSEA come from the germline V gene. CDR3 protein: CSVRPGYGNYGYTF. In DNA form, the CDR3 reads TGCAGCGTCCGGCCGGGGTACGGAAACTATGGCTACACCTTC.

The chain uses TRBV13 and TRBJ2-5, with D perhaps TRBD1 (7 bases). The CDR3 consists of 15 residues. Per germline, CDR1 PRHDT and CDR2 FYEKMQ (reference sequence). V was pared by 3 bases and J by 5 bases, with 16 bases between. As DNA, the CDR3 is TGTGCCAGCAGCTTCTCCGACAGGGAGGTGGAGACCCAGTACTTC. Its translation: CASSFSDREVETQYF.

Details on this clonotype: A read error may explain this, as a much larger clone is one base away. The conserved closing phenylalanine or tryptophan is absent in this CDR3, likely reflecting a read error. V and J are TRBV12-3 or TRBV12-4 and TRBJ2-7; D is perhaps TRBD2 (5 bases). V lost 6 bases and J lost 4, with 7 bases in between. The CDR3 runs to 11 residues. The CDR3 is CASSRRYEQYL. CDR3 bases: TGTGCCAGCAGCCGGAGGTACGAGCAGTACCTC.

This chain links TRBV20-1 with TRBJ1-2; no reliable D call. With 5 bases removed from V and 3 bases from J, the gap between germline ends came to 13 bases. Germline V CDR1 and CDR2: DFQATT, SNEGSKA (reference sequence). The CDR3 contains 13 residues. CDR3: CSAHRPGDYGYTF. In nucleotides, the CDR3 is TGCAGTGCTCACCGGCCTGGCGACTATGGCTACACCTTC.

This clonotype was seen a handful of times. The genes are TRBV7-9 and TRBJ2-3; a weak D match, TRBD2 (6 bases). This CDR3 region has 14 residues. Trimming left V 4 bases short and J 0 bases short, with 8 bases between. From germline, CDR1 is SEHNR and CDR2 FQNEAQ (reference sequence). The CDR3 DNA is TGTGCCAGCAGCTCCCGGGGGAGCACAGATACGCAGTATTTT. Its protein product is CASSSRGSTDTQYF.

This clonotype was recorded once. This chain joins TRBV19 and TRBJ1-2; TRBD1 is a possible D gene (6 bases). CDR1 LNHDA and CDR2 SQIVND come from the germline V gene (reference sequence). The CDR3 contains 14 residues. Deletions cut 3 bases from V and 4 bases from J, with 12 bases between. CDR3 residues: CASSMRDTIYGYTF. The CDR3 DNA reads TGTGCCAGTAGTATGCGGGACACCATCTATGGCTACACCTTC.

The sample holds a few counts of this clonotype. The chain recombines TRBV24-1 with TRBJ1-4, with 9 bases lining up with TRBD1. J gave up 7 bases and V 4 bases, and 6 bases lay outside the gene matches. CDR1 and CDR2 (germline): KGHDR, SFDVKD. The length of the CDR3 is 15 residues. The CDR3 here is CATSDETGGAEKLFF. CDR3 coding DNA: TGTGCCACCAGTGACGAGACAGGGGGTGCTGAAAAACTGTTTTTT.

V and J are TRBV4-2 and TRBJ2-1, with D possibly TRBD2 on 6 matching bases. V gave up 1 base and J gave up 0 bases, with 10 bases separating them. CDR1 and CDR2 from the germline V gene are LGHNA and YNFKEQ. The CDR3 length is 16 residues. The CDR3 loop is CASSQVAESSYNEQFF. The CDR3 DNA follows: TGTGCCAGCAGCCAAGTAGCGGAGAGCTCCTACAATGAGCAGTTCTTC.